Sequencing of this T cell receptor (beta chain) was carried out in a study of cytomegalovirus exposure and HLA in healthy donors. It was with 60 Vbeta and 13 Jbeta primers that the PCR ran. Produced via immunoSEQ multiplex PCR; TCRdb's table is partial and in-frame only. In the table there are 150,000 to 250,000 clones, 79% of which are singletons. Germline V lookup: CDR1 SEHNR, CDR2 FQNEAQ (reference sequence). There are 16 residues in the CDR3. This clone has a handful of counts. Its antigen is currently unknown. Germline is not matched at one junction end, which may reflect a read error. Points from the study as a whole: The listing of 150 or so TCR beta chains classed them as cytomegalovirus-associated. In a later analysis, most CMV-associated TCR beta chains appeared HLA-restricted.

This chain uses TRBV7-9 with TRBJ1-6; the match to TRBD1 covers 9 bases. Source material: PBMCs. The clonotype originates from a girl aged 5 to 17 in good health and CMV-seropositive. The CDR3 spells CSSSGDRVEGKSPLHF. DNA of the CDR3: TGTTCCAGCAGCGGGGACAGGGTGGAAGGGAAATCACCCCTCCACTTT.